This T cell receptor (beta chain) was profiled in a study of blood T cells in healthy people across ages. The CDR3 has 16 residues. J lost 8 bases, V lost 3 bases, and 12 bases had no gene match. Germline CDR1 is SGHDN and CDR2 is FVKESK. The authors ran a second PCR of 7 to 11 cycles using a sample-barcoded 5' primer and a J-beta primer mix. MiXCR, applied by TCRdb to the 5' RACE reads, yields one record per CDR3 protein. The sample carries hundreds of thousands of distinct CDR3 sequences, roughly 41% recorded once. The source material was blood. The TCR comes from an older woman in good health. The chain carries TRBV14 and TRBJ2-1, with TRBD2 identical over 8 bases. CDR3 nucleotide sequence: TGTGCCAGCAGCCAGACCCCCGGGACTAGTTGGTATGAGCAGTTCTTC. Protein: CASSQTPGTSWYEQFF.